Here is one T cell receptor beta chain with its context. Its binding antigen is unknown. Base qualities are not at hand, and no much larger clone is one base apart. These data originate in a study of blood T cell repertoires in COVID-19 (dated by TCRdb to about 2020). About the study as a whole: Samples from collaborators originated in the United States, Italy and Spain and spanned both the acute and convalescent phases of COVID-19. Subjects who had been exposed to COVID-19, were actively infected with it, or had recovered from it provided the deeply sampled blood TCRbeta repertoires that made up the dataset. Where HLA class I and class II types were available, the types were taken from metadata supplied by the sample provider, not from assay-based typing. The repertoires were made available in a free public database intended to serve as a resource for research on the immune response to SARS-CoV-2. Samples came from the ongoing ImmuneRACE study (first 160 participants) plus 1,254 subjects from 6 global collaborators. Nearly every sample came with metadata listing a de-identified subject ID, COVID-19 status, age in years and sex. The prospective study material was composed of cDNA or gDNA derived from T cells, B-cell-depleted T cells, or PBMCs. What the research found in general, with its limitations: The quantity of clinical and demographic metadata differed by source and by participant and was supplied without curation.

Its CDR3 holds 14 amino acids, cysteine through phenylalanine. Just the 42-base CDR3 DNA is kept, in frame starting at base 1. Reading the germline V gene gives CDR1 SGHTA and CDR2 FQGNSA. Trimming takes 1 base from V and 5 bases from J, and the germline ends sit 11 bases apart. TCRbeta CDR3 regions were amplified from genomic DNA by means of the immunoSEQ Assay, a bias-controlled multiplex PCR. Per the authors' processing: Nucleated cell counts per sample were estimated from amplification of reference gene primers within the assay. To quantify the absolute abundance of each unique TCRbeta CDR3 rearrangement, sequence reads were collapsed and filtered. For each sample, productive Simpson clonality was calculated as the square root of Simpson's diversity index across productive rearrangements. TCRdb took this table from immuneACCESS and kept in-frame rearrangements with V and J called. Such tables lack part of the clones; where checked against another copy, unresolved V genes explain under half of the gap, and the rest is unexplained. The V and J calls and clone size were taken over from that table, and D and trimming were inferred from the DNA. Recorded for this sample are about 200,000 clones; about nine tenths of them occurred a single time. The top ten constitute 4% to 5.5% of the sample.

Each collaborating institution followed its own protocols to collect whole blood in K2EDTA tubes. Collaborator samples were shipped for TCRbeta analysis as frozen whole blood, isolated PBMCs, or DNA extracted from either sample type. The TCR sequence derives from a woman aged 40 to 50 with acute or convalescent COVID-19. The chain is assembled from TRBV7-2 and TRBJ1-2; matching of 5 bases hints at TRBD1 as the D gene. Sequencing used peripheral blood. The DNA reads as follows: TGTGCCAGCAGCTTAGGTGGCAGGGCTTATGGCTACACCTTC. Its amino acids are CASSLGGRAYGYTF.